This TCR beta chain was recovered during a study of T cell repertoires in cytomegalovirus infection (dated by TCRdb to the late 2010s). Some background on the complete study: Donor HLA type was relevant to the analysis, as public TCR beta signatures indicated carriage of CMV infection together with the matching HLA type.

Notes on this clonotype: The clone's antigen remains unknown. There are no base qualities to consult, and no much larger clone falls within one base.

Broad study findings and their caveats: The ex vivo response was dominated by HLA-C-restricted CMV-specific TCR beta clonotypes, which also provided the single most frequent clonotype in two of eight donors. In both this cohort and an independent roughly 400-donor cohort, the cumulative frequency of public TCR beta family members distinguished carriers of CMV infection plus the relevant HLA type.

For sequencing, an Illumina HiSeq 1500 was employed. The public reads were run again by TCRdb, first through fastp at Q25 and then through MiXCR, and only productive beta chains were kept. For every CDR3 protein sequence, its rows merge into one entry that carries the most common genes and DNA. The sample contains around 300,000 distinct CDR3 sequences, approximately 9.5% of them found a single time. The ten largest clonotypes hold around 4% of the sample. The germline V gene encodes CDR1 SGHVS and CDR2 FNYEAQ. Inclusive of the bounding cysteine and phenylalanine, the CDR3 is 17 residues long. The DNA shown is the 51-base CDR3, in frame from base 1. V lost 4 bases and J lost 2 bases, and the count of bases not matched to a germline gene is 11.

Here the chain combines TRBV7-6 and TRBJ1-3; TRBD1 matches 7 bases in the middle. The sample taken for sequencing was PBMCs. This clonotype was sampled from a human donor in good health (CMV status not recorded). Some clones in this sample may be carry-over from other donors' samples. The CDR3 region has the sequence CASSSTGDSKAGNTIYF. The sequenced DNA: TGTGCCAGCAGCTCAACCGGGGACAGTAAGGCTGGAAACACCATATATTTT.